Described below is a single TCR beta chain sequence and its context. The target antigen is unknown. The CDR3 contains 14 residues. The ends were cut back, 3 bases at V and 6 bases at J, with 14 bases in the middle. The germline V gene has CDR1 LNHDA and CDR2 SQIVND (reference sequence). Sequenced by immunoSEQ multiplex PCR; TCRdb stores in-frame clones only, minus some. The data show more than 140,000 clones, less than 85% seen once. The data are from a study of radiation and T cells in renal cell carcinoma. Study summary: Nephrectomy followed 15 Gy stereotactic body radiation by 4 weeks. General study findings and limits: Pretreatment tumor biopsies were lacking, so baseline clonotypes are unknown. In blood, top tumor clones expanded by 2 weeks, shrinking by 4.

Time point in this sample: baseline pretreatment blood. Treatment defined: 15 Gy SBRT to primary tumor, nephrectomy 4 weeks later. The patient's renal cell carcinoma had clear cell pathology. The specimen was blood, collected from a patient whose treatment included radiotherapy and nephrectomy. V and J are TRBV19 and TRBJ1-1; weak D call: TRBD1 (5 bases). This TCR was recovered from a woman between 45 and 60 years old with renal cell carcinoma. The CDR3 here is CASSISGGAPEAFF. CDR3 nucleotides: TGTGCCAGTAGTATCTCCGGGGGAGCGCCTGAAGCTTTCTTT.